This entry is about one T cell receptor (beta chain). The authors ran a second PCR of roughly 7 to 11 cycles using a sample-barcoded 5' primer and a J-beta primer mix. TCRdb passed the 5' RACE reads through MiXCR, listing each CDR3 protein once. The table has 1.5 million to 2 million distinct CDR3 sequences, around 42% seen once. Germline V CDR1 and CDR2: SGHKS, YYEKEE (reference sequence). V gave up 1 base and J gave up 10 bases, with 20 bases separating them. This CDR3 is built from 16 residues. The data stem from a study of blood T cells in healthy people across ages. The chain combines TRBV5-5 with TRBJ2-2; D possibly matches TRBD1 or TRBD2 (5 bases each). This TCR derives from a human donor in good health. The source material was blood. Written as DNA, the CDR3 is TGTGCCAGCAGCTTGATGGTGTTGGGGACCTCGGAGGAGCTGTTTTTT. Protein sequence: CASSLMVLGTSEELFF.